Below, one T cell receptor (beta chain) is given with its context. This receptor's antigen is unknown. No much larger clone is present one base from it, and per-base qualities are unavailable. Looking up the germline V gene yields CDR1 SNHLY and CDR2 FYNNEI. V loses 6 bases of germline sequence and J loses 1 base, and the interval between the two ends is 4 bases. Including cysteine and phenylalanine, the CDR3 has 13 amino acids. Only the CDR3 DNA is retained, 39 bases long and in frame from the first base. Libraries were constructed by PCR. TCR sequencing of DNA from cultured CD4+ T cells used the Oncomine TCR Beta short-read assay at the Johns Hopkins FTIC core. The QIAamp micro DNA kit was used to extract genomic DNA from the cultured CD4+ T cells. Oncomine TCR Beta libraries made from cultured CD4+ T cells were pooled using unique dual indexes and sequenced on an Illumina iSeq 100. In the paper's pipeline: Non-productive sequences were removed, and CDR3s not starting with C, not ending with F or W, or shorter than 7 amino acids were discarded. Antigen-specific clonotypes were identified with the MANAFEST web application by comparing peptide-stimulated wells with reference and other culture wells. An FDR below 0.05, an odds ratio above 5, and a productive frequency above 0.1% in at least two of three replicate wells were required for clones to be considered positive. A clonotype counted as cross-reactive if it showed significant expansion both in the SARS-CoV-2 spike wells and in at least one common cold coronavirus spike condition. Levenshtein distances (stringdist) and unrooted phylogenetic trees (ape) in R version 3.6.1 were used to assess CDR3 homology. The raw public data were reprocessed by TCRdb itself: fastp quality trimming at Q25, MiXCR clonotype calling, in-frame beta chains only. Rows with one shared CDR3 protein collapse into an entry with the most common genes and DNA. Here the V and J calls rest on TCRdb's processing, not on the authors' analysis. The sample table shows approximately 25,000 distinct CDR3 sequences, and 28% are seen once. Jointly, the top ten make up around 7.5% of the sample.

This entry belongs to a study of vaccination and CD4 T cells after COVID-19 (dated by TCRdb to between 2021 and 2024). At the level of the whole study: Convalescent patients had a positive SARS-CoV-2 result on nasal swab PCR, and of these patients, several had mild disease and one had severe disease. The convalescent cohort included six males and four females, with two Hispanic individuals, seven Caucasians, two Asians and one multiracial person. Participants got two doses of the Pfizer-BioNTech BNT162b2 vaccine (n=8) or two doses of the Moderna mRNA-1273 vaccine (n=2). Post-COVID blood samples from convalescent patients were collected a median of around 110 days after diagnosis, with a range of about 35 to 180 days. Post-vaccine blood samples were collected a median of approximately 68 days after the second vaccine dose, ranging from roughly 12 to 250 days. A few convalescent patients gave samples both early after vaccination (day 14) and late after vaccination (days 161 to 241). Overlapping spike peptide pools from SARS-CoV-2 and from the common cold coronaviruses HCoV-NL63, HCoV-OC43 and HCoV-229E were used as culture stimuli. In control cultures, a CEFX viral epitope pool was used as positive control, an HIV-1 Nef peptide pool was used as negative control, or no peptide was added. The spike-specific CD4+ TCR repertoire was compared before and after mRNA vaccination in 10 COVID-19 convalescent patients and a handful of infection-naive healthy vaccine recipients. Results and caveats for the whole study, not just this receptor: The study included relatively few convalescent patients and did not analyze early timepoints after natural infection. The median number of SARS-CoV-2-reactive clonotypes rose from 20 to 25 after infection to 30 to 45 after vaccination, but the change was not significant. Among the post-vaccine SARS-CoV-2-reactive clones in convalescent patients, a median approximately 90% showed up only after vaccination, which suggests vaccine-specific priming. In convalescent patients, nearly all vaccine-specific clones (304 of 307) were found to be mono-reactive for SARS-CoV-2 spike rather than cross-reactive with common cold coronaviruses.

The time point label here, explained by the study, means: late sampling 161 to 241 days after vaccination in a few convalescent patients. The label giving this sample's treatment or condition can be read as: roughly 11-day PBMC culture with coronavirus spike peptide pools or control peptides (ViraFEST assay). The ViraFEST assay was used in the study, in which antigen-specific T cells were expanded with peptide pools and expanded clonotypes were subsequently identified by TCR sequencing. The convalescent patients' positive SARS-CoV-2 PCR tests fell between March and December 2020, which was before the Alpha, Beta and Delta variants emerged in the United States. Each well held 2.2 million or so PBMCs cultured in IMDM containing about 5% human AB serum and 9 to 10 IU/ml IL-2, with around 9.7 ug/ml peptide pools added. Half of the culture medium was replaced with fresh IL-2-containing medium on days 3 and 7. After roughly nine days of culture, CD4+ T cells were isolated by negative selection using the EasySep CD4+ T cell isolation kit. PBMCs were separated from whole blood using Ficoll-Paque Plus gradient centrifugation and then either used fresh or cryopreserved at -140C. In general, triplicate wells were set up for every culture condition.

The receptor's source is a human donor who had recovered from COVID-19. This receptor chain uses TRBV2 and TRBJ2-6; the D gene identity is not certain. This specimen was CD4+ T cells from blood, cultured in vitro, taken about 7 months after SARS-CoV-2 vaccination. The nucleotide sequence reads TGTGCCAGCAGGGGTTCTGGGGCCAACGTCCTGACTTTC. It translates to CASRGSGANVLTF. This CDR3, with the reference TRBV2 and TRBJ2-6 proteins standing in past its ends, gives the full variable domain EPEVTQTPSHQVTQMGQEVILRCVPISNHLYFYWYRQILGQKVEFLVSFYNNEISEKSEIFDDQFSVERPDGSNFTLKIRSTKLEDSAMYFCASRGSGANVLTFGAGSRLTVL.